This TCR beta chain derives from a study of T cell repertoires in cytomegalovirus infection. Study summary: Recently identified HLA-C-restricted and well-studied HLA-B-restricted CMV epitopes were used.

Notes on the study in general: Across the ex vivo response, the dominant clonotypes were HLA-C-restricted CMV-specific TCR beta clonotypes.

Turning to this clonotype: What it recognizes is unknown.

The length of the CDR3 is 17 residues. V was clipped by 3 bases and J by 2 bases; unmatched bases: 9. The germline gives CDR1 MNHEY, CDR2 SMNVEV (reference sequence). Using its own MiXCR run on the reads, TCRdb lists one record per CDR3 protein. The table shows about 130,000 distinct CDR3 sequences, with over 25% occurring only once. V is TRBV27 and J is TRBJ2-7; TRBD1 matches at 11 bases. This TCR was sampled from a human donor in good health (CMV status not recorded). Some clones in this sample may be carry-over from other donors' samples. Sequenced material: CD8+ T cells from cultured PBMCs, taken from culture after CMV antigen stimulation. CDR3 loop: CASSFDTPGQGAYEQYF. In DNA, the CDR3 is TGTGCCAGCAGTTTCGATACCCCGGGACAGGGGGCCTACGAGCAGTACTTC.